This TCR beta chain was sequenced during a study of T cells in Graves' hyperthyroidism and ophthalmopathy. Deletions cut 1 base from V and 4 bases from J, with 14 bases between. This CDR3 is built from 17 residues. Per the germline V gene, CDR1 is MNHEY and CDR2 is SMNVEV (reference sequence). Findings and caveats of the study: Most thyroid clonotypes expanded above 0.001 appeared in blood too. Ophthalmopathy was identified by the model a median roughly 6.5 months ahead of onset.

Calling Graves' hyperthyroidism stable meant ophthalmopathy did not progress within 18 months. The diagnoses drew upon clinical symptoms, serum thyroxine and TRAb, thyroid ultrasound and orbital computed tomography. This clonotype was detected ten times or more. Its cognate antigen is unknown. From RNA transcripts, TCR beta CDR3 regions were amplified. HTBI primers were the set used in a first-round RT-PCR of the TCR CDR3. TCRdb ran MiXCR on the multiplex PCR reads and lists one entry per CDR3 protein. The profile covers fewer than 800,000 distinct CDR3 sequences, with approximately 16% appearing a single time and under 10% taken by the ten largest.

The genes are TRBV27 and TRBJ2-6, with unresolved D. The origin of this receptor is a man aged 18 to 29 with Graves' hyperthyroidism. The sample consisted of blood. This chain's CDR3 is CASSLYPGPSGANVLTF. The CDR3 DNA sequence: TGTGCCAGCAGTTTATATCCTGGGCCCTCCGGGGCCAACGTCCTGACTTTC.